This T cell receptor (beta chain) was recorded in a study of cytomegalovirus exposure and HLA in healthy donors. Whole-study context: It was reported in a later analysis that the 100 to 150 validation repertoires used the same platform as the roughly 670 first-cohort repertoires.

The study's findings and limits: A subsequent analysis found that TCR clusters from the first cohort also tended to co-occur in the roughly 120 validation repertoires, with 90% to 95% of cluster scores above 0. Cytomegalovirus status was reportedly diagnosed by the classifier with high specificity and sensitivity.

The J segment lost 2 bases and the V segment lost 8 bases, leaving 4 bases of the junction unmatched. The CDR3 contains 13 residues. Looked up from germline, CDR1 is MNHNS and CDR2 is SASEGT. This clone was detected only a few times. Antigen specificity is unknown. Only in-frame clones appear in the TCRdb table, and some are missing; sequencing was by immunoSEQ multiplex PCR. The top ten hold around 0.8% of the sample, which has about 360,000 clones, around 86% seen once. The sequence was collected from a woman under 30 in good health and CMV-seronegative. The chain links TRBV6-1 to TRBJ2-7; 9 positions agree with TRBD2. Sequencing was performed on PBMCs. CDR3 in DNA: TGTGCCAGCGGGACTAGCTTCGCCTACGAGCAGTACTTC. Translated, it gives CASGTSFAYEQYF.